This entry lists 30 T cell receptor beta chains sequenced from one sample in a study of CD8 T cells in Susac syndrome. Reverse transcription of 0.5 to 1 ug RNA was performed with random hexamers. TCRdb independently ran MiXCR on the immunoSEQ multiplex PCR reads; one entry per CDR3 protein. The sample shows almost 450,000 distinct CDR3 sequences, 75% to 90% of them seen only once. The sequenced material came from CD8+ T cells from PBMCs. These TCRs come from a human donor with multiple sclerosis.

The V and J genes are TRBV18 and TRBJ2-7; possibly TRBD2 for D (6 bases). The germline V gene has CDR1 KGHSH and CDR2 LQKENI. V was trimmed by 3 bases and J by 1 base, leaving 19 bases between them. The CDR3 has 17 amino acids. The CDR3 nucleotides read TGTGCCAGCTCACCCCCAGATGTTGCGGGGTCTTCCTACGAGCAGTACTTC. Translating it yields CASSPPDVAGSSYEQYF.

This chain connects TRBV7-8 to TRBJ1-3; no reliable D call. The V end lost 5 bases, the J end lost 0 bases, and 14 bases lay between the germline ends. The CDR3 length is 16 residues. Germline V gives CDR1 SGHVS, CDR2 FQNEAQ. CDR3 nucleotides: TGTGCCAGCAGCCCGCAGGCTTTTAGCTCTGGAAACACCATATATTTT. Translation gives CASSPQAFSSGNTIYF.

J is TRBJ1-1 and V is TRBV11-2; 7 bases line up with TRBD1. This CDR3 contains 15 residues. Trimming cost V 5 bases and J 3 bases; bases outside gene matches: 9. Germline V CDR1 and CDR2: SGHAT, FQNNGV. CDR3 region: CASSERQGLDTEAFF. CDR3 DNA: TGTGCCAGCAGCGAGCGACAGGGACTCGACACTGAAGCTTTCTTT.

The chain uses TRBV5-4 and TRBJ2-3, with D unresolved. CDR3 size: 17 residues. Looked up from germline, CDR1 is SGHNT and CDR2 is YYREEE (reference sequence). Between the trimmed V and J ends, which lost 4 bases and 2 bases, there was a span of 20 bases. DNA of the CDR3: TGTGCCAGCAGCCCAAAGCCCGAGTCCGCCCACACAGATACGCAGTATTTT. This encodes CASSPKPESAHTDTQYF.

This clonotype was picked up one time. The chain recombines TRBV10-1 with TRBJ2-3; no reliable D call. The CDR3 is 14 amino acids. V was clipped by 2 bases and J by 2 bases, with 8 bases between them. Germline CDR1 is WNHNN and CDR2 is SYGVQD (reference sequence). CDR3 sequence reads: CASSETMATDTQYF. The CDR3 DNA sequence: TGCGCCAGCAGTGAGACAATGGCCACAGATACGCAGTATTTT.

The CDR3 reads CASSQDGGTPYNEQFF. CDR3 coding DNA: TGTGCCAGCAGCCAAGACGGGGGGACCCCCTACAATGAGCAGTTCTTC. This chain connects TRBV4-2 to TRBJ2-1; 7 nucleotides match TRBD2. The ends lost 0 bases at V and 2 bases at J; junction bases unmatched: 4. The germline V gene has CDR1 LGHNA and CDR2 YNFKEQ. This CDR3 has 16 amino acids.

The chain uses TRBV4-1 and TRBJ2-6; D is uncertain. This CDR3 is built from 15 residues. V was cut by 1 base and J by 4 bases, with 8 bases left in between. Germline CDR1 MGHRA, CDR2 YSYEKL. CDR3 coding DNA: TGCGCCAGCAGCCAAGGGTTGCTAGGGGCCAACGTCCTGACTTTC. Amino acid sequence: CASSQGLLGANVLTF.

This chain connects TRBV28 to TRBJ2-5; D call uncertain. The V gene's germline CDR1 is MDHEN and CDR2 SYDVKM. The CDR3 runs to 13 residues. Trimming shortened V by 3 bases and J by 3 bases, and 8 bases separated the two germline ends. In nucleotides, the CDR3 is TGTGCCAGCAGTTTTTTCGGCGAAGAGACCCAGTACTTC. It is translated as CASSFFGEETQYF.

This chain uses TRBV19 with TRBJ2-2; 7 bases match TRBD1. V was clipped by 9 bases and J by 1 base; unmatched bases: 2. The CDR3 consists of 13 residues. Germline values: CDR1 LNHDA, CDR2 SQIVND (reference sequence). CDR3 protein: CASRDRNTGELFF. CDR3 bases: TGTGCCAGCCGGGACAGGAACACCGGGGAGCTGTTTTTT.

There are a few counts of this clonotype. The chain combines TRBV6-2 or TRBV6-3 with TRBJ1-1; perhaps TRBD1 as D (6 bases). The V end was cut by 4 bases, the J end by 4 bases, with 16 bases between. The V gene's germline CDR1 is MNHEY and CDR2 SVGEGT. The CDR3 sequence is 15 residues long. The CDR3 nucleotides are TGTGCCAGCAGTTGGGGGCGACAGGTTCGCACTGAAGCTTTCTTT. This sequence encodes CASSWGRQVRTEAFF.

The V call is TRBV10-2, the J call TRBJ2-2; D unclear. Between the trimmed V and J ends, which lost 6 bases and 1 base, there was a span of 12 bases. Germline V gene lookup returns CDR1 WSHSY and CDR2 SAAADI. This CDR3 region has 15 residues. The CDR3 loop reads CASSAPEWNTGELFF. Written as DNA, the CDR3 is TGCGCCAGCAGCGCCCCGGAGTGGAACACCGGGGAGCTGTTTTTT.

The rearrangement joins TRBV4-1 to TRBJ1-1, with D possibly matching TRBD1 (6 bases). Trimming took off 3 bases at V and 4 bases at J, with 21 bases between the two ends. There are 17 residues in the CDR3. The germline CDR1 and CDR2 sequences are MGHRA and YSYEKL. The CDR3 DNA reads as TGCGCCAGCAGCCACCCGACAGGTCAGGGTGCTGGCACTGAAGCTTTCTTT. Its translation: CASSHPTGQGAGTEAFF.

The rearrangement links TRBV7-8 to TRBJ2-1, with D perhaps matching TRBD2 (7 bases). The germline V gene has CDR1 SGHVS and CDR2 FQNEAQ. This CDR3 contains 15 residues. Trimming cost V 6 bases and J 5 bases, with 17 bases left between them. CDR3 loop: CASRPRGGGNNEQFF. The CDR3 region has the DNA TGTGCCAGCAGGCCCAGGGGCGGGGGCAACAATGAGCAGTTCTTC.

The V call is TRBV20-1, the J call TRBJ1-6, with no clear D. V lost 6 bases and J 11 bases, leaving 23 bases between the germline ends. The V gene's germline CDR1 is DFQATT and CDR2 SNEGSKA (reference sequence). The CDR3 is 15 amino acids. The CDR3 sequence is CSAVEAGPGFTPLHF. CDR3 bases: TGCAGTGCCGTTGAGGCCGGACCCGGATTTACACCCCTCCACTTT.

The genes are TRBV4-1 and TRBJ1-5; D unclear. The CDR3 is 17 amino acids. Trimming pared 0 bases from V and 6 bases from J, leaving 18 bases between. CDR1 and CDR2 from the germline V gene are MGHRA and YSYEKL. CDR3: CASSQDLGVARAQPQHF. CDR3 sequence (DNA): TGCGCCAGCAGCCAAGATCTTGGGGTGGCCCGTGCTCAGCCCCAGCATTTT.

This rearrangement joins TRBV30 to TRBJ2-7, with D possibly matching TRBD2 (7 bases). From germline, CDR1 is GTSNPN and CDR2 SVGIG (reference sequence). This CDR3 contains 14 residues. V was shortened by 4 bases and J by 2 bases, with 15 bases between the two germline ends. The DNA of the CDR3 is TGTGCCTGGACCAAGGGGGGGACCACCTACGAGCAGTACTTC. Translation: CAWTKGGTTYEQYF.

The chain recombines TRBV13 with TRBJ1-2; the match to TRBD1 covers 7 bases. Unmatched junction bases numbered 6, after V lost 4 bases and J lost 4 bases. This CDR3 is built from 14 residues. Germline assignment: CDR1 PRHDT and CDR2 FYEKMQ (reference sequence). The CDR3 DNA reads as TGTGCCAGCAGCTCAGGGACAGAAGTCTATGGCTACACCTTC. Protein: CASSSGTEVYGYTF.

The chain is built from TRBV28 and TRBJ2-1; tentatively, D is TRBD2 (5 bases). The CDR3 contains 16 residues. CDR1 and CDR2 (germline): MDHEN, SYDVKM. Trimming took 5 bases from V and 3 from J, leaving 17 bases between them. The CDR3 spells CASSAEREFFYNEQFF. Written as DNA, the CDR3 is TGTGCCAGCAGTGCAGAAAGGGAGTTTTTCTACAATGAGCAGTTCTTC.

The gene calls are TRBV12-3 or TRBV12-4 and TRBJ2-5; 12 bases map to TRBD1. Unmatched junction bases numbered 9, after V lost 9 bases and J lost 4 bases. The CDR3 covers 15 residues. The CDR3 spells CASRPGQGAGETQYF. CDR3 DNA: TGTGCCAGTCGTCCGGGACAGGGGGCCGGAGAGACCCAGTACTTC.

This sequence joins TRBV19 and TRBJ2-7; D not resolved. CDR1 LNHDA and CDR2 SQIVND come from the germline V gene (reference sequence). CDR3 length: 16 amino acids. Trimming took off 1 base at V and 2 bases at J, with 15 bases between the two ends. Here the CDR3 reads CASSIAPGPSAYEQYF. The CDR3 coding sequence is TGTGCCAGTAGTATAGCCCCCGGGCCATCAGCCTACGAGCAGTACTTC.

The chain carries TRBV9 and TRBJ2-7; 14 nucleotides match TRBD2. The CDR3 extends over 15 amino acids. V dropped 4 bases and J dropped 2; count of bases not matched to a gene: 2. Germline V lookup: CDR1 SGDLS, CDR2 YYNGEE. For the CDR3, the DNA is TGTGCCAGCAGCATGACTAGCGGGGGGGCCTACGAGCAGTACTTC. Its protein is CASSMTSGGAYEQYF.

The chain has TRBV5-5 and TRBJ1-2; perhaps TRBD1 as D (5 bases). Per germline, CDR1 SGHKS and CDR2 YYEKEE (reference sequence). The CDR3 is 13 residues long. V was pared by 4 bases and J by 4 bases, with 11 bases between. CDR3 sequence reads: CASSPETVYGYTF. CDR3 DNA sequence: TGTGCCAGCAGCCCGGAGACAGTCTATGGCTACACCTTC.

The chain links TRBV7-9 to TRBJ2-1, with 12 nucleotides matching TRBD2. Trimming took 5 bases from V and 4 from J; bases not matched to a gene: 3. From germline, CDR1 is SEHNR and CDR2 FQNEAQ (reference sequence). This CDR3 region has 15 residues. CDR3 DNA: TGTGCCAGCAGCCGGACTAGCGGGAATTACAATGAGCAGTTCTTC. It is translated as CASSRTSGNYNEQFF.

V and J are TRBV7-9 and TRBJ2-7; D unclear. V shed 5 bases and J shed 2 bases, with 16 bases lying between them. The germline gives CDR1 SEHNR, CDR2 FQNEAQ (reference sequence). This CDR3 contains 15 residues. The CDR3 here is CASSPAVGSPYEQYF. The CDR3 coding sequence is TGTGCCAGCAGCCCCGCTGTGGGAAGCCCCTACGAGCAGTACTTC.

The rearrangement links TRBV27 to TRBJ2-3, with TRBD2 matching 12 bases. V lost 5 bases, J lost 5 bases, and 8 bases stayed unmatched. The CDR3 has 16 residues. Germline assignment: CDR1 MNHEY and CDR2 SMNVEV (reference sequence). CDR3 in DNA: TGTGCCAGCAGTCCGATTTCGGGACTAGCGGGAGATACGCAGTATTTT. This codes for CASSPISGLAGDTQYF.

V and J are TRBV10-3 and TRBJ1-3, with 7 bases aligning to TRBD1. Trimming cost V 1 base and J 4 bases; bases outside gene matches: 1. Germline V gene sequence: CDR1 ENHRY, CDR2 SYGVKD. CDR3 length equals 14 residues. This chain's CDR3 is CAISEWDSGNTIYF. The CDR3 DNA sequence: TGTGCCATCAGTGAGTGGGACAGCGGAAACACCATATATTTT.

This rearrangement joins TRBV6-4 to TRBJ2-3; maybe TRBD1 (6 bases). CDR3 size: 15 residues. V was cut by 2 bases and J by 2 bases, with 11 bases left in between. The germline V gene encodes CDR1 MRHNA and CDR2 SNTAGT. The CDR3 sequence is CASSDRSGDTDTQYF. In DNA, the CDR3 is TGTGCCAGCAGTGACCGGTCAGGGGACACAGATACGCAGTATTTT.

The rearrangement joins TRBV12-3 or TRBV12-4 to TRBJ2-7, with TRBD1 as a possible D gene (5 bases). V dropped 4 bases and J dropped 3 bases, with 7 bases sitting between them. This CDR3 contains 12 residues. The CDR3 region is CASSSGHYEQYF. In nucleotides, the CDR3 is TGTGCCAGCAGTTCCGGACACTACGAGCAGTACTTC.

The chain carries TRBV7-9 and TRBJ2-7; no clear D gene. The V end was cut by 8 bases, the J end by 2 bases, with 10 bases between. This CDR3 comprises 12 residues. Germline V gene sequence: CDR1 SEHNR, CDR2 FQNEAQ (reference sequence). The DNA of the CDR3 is TGTGCCAGCTCGACCTCAGCCTACGAGCAGTACTTC. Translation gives CASSTSAYEQYF.

The CDR3 region is CAWSRQATETGELFF. The CDR3 bases are TGTGCCTGGAGTCGGCAGGCCACCGAAACCGGGGAGCTGTTTTTT. The chain couples TRBV30 to TRBJ2-2; D is ambiguous. V was cut by 2 bases and J by 5 bases, with 15 bases left in between. CDR3 length equals 15 residues. Germline V gene lookup returns CDR1 GTSNPN and CDR2 SVGIG (reference sequence).